This TCR beta chain originates from a study of T cells after yellow fever vaccination. Notes on the study in general: It was a weaker secondary response, yet one that peaked faster, at day 5 versus 15. There was a small share of clonotypes that showed up in both the CD4 and CD8 compartments. Reappearance after the booster was observed for most primary-vaccination clones (around 96% CD4, roughly 88% CD8).

Looked up from germline, CDR1 is SQVTM and CDR2 is ANQGSEA. There are 13 residues in the CDR3. J lost 3 bases, V lost 6 bases, and 4 bases had no gene match. TCRdb fed the 5' RACE reads into MiXCR, producing one record per CDR3 protein. The sample lists about 300,000 distinct CDR3 sequences; 8.7% were seen once. This clonotype appeared a few times. What it binds is not known. The sequence was obtained from a man aged 18 to 29 who received the YFV17D yellow fever vaccine. This specimen consisted of CD4+ T cells sorted from PBMCs, obtained 5 days after the yellow fever booster vaccination. This chain links TRBV29-1 with TRBJ2-3; TRBD2 agrees at 9 bases. The CDR3 DNA reads as TGCAGCGTCCGTAGCGGGGGAACAGATACGCAGTATTTT. This translates into CSVRSGGTDTQYF.